These 13 T cell receptor beta chains share one sample of origin, sequenced in a study of cytomegalovirus exposure and HLA in healthy donors. The PCR had 60 Vbeta and 13 Jbeta primers. TCRdb's copy holds only in-frame clones and misses some; the assay was immunoSEQ multiplex PCR. The sample shows fewer than 85,000 clones, around 78% of them seen only once. The sequenced sample was PBMCs. All receptors come from a man aged 40-50 years in good health and CMV-seronegative.

This clone appeared a few times. The chain is built from TRBV25-1 and TRBJ2-1, with D perhaps TRBD1 (6 bases). V lost 7 bases to trimming and J lost 8 bases, with 15 bases between them. The CDR3 consists of 13 residues. Germline V lookup: CDR1 MGHDK, CDR2 SYGVNS. The CDR3 DNA follows: TGTGCCAGCACCGAAGGGGGTCGGGATGAGCAGTTCTTC. This codes for CASTEGGRDEQFF. The complete variable domain, with remaining parts taken from reference TRBV25-1 and TRBJ2-1, reads EADIYQTPRYLVIGTGKKITLECSQTMGHDKMYWYQQDPGMELHLIHYSYGVNSTEKGDLSSESTVSRIRTEHFPLTLESARPSHTSQYLCASTEGGRDEQFFGPGTRLTVL.

The V and J genes are TRBV5-6 and TRBJ1-4; tentative D call: TRBD1 (6 bases). Germline V gene sequence: CDR1 SGHDT, CDR2 YYEEEE. This CDR3 has 17 amino acids. V gave up 2 bases and J gave up 0 bases, with 14 bases separating them. The CDR3 nucleotides read TGTGCCAGCAGCTTAAGGGGGTATGGGGCAACTAATGAAAAACTGTTTTTT. Residues: CASSLRGYGATNEKLFF.

The rearrangement uses TRBV7-8 and TRBJ1-2; D is perhaps TRBD1 (5 bases). The CDR3 consists of 13 residues. Germline V gene sequence: CDR1 SGHVS, CDR2 FQNEAQ. V lost 5 bases and J 3 bases, leaving 10 bases between the germline ends. The CDR3 DNA is TGTGCCAGCAGCATACAGGCGGACTATGGCTACACCTTC. Its protein product is CASSIQADYGYTF. Full variable domain (outside the CDR3, taken from reference TRBV7-8 and TRBJ1-2): GAGVSQSPRYKVAKRGQDVALRCDPISGHVSLFWYQQALGQGPEFLTYFQNEAQLDKSGLPSDRFFAERPEGSVSTLKIQRTQQEDSAVYLCASSIQADYGYTFGSGTRLTVV.

The chain couples TRBV6-5 to TRBJ2-7; D is perhaps TRBD1 (6 bases). V was shortened by 0 bases and J by 4 bases, with 13 bases between the two germline ends. The CDR3 is 15 amino acids. CDR1 is MNHEY, CDR2 SVGAGI, per germline. The CDR3 region has the DNA TGTGCCAGCAGTTACTCGAGGTGGGGGCGGTACGAGCAGTACTTC. Protein product: CASSYSRWGRYEQYF.

The chain employs TRBV11-3 and TRBJ2-5; D perhaps matches TRBD2 (6 bases). Trimming removed 5 bases at V and 5 bases at J, with 12 bases between. CDR1 is SGHNT and CDR2 is YENEEA in the germline V gene. The CDR3 spans 13 residues. In DNA form, the CDR3 reads TGTGCCAGCAGCCGCACTAGCTGGGAGACCCAGTACTTC. Protein: CASSRTSWETQYF.

The chain carries TRBV14 and TRBJ1-6; 7 bases are a match to TRBD1. The J segment lost 6 bases and the V segment lost 4 bases, leaving 9 bases of the junction unmatched. The CDR3 totals 16 residues. The germline V gene has CDR1 SGHDN and CDR2 FVKESK. CDR3 protein: CASSPLGGTANSPLHF. The CDR3 DNA reads TGTGCCAGCAGCCCCCTTGGGGGGACAGCTAATTCACCCCTCCACTTT. The complete variable domain, with remaining parts taken from reference TRBV14 and TRBJ1-6, reads EAGVTQFPSHSVIEKGQTVTLRCDPISGHDNLYWYRRVMGKEIKFLLHFVKESKQDESGMPNNRFLAERTGGTYSTLKVQPAELEDSGVYFCASSPLGGTANSPLHFGNGTRLTVT.

This chain uses TRBV18 with TRBJ1-2; tentative D call: TRBD1 (5 bases). Germline CDR1 is KGHSH and CDR2 is LQKENI. V lost 4 bases, J lost 3 bases, and 21 bases lay in between. The CDR3 is 17 residues long. The CDR3 loop is CASSLNIKTETYYGYTF. As DNA, the CDR3 is TGTGCCAGCTCACTAAATATAAAGACAGAGACTTACTATGGCTACACCTTC.

The V gene is TRBV10-1, the J gene TRBJ2-1; 7 bases are a match to TRBD1. Germline assignment: CDR1 WNHNN and CDR2 SYGVQD (reference sequence). CDR3 size: 14 residues. Losses at the gene ends were 4 bases for V and 4 bases for J; bases not matched to a gene: 4. CDR3 loop: CASSARDSYNEQFF. The DNA of the CDR3 is TGCGCCAGCAGTGCCCGGGACAGTTACAATGAGCAGTTCTTC.

V gene TRBV5-1 combines with J gene TRBJ2-6, with 7 bases aligning to TRBD1. V was pared by 0 bases and J by 0 bases, with 3 bases of the junction left unmatched. Germline CDR1 SGHRS, CDR2 YFSETQ. There are 17 residues in the CDR3. Here the CDR3 reads CASSLVGQSSGANVLTF. The CDR3 DNA reads TGCGCCAGCAGCTTGGTGGGACAGAGCTCTGGGGCCAACGTCCTGACTTTC.

The J gene is TRBJ1-1, the V gene TRBV5-1; D gene uncertain. This CDR3 is built from 15 residues. Trimming took off 0 bases at V and 0 bases at J, with 9 bases between the two ends. Germline V lookup: CDR1 SGHRS, CDR2 YFSETQ. This CDR3 is CASSLAVSVNTEAFF. DNA of the CDR3: TGCGCCAGCAGCTTGGCGGTTTCGGTGAACACTGAAGCTTTCTTT.

The chain joins TRBV9 to TRBJ2-1; 10 bases line up with TRBD2. The CDR3 has 16 residues. V lost 4 bases and J lost 4; bases outside the gene matches: 8. Germline values: CDR1 SGDLS, CDR2 YYNGEE. The CDR3 DNA reads TGTGCCAGCAGCTCCCGCAGCGGGGGGGCGTACAATGAGCAGTTCTTC. It translates to CASSSRSGGAYNEQFF. Full variable domain (outside the CDR3, taken from reference TRBV9 and TRBJ2-1): DSGVTQTPKHLITATGQRVTLRCSPRSGDLSVYWYQQSLDQGLQFLIQYYNGEERAKGNILERFSAQQFPDLHSELNLSSLELGDSALYFCASSSRSGGAYNEQFFGPGTRLTVL.

J is TRBJ2-7 and V is TRBV9, with D perhaps matching TRBD1 (5 bases). Germline V gives CDR1 SGDLS, CDR2 YYNGEE. Trimming shortened V by 2 bases and J by 6 bases, and 15 bases separated the two germline ends. The CDR3 length is 14 residues. The CDR3 DNA reads TGTGCCAGCAGCGTGGCTAGGGGTGGTTCCGAGCAGTACTTC. This encodes CASSVARGGSEQYF.

This clone was detected a few times. The chain links TRBV27 to TRBJ1-4; TRBD1 might be the D (6 bases). The CDR3 has 14 amino acids. V was shortened by 7 bases and J by 5 bases, with 14 bases between the two germline ends. The germline CDR1 and CDR2 sequences are MNHEY and SMNVEV (reference sequence). The CDR3 sequence: CASTPDSNNEKLFF. The CDR3 DNA reads TGTGCCAGCACCCCGGACAGTAACAATGAAAAACTGTTTTTT.